The 20 T cell receptor beta chains below all came from one sample that was sequenced in a study of Graves' ophthalmopathy and Graves' hyperthyroidism. Researchers took RNA transcripts and amplified TCR beta CDR3 regions from them. First-round RT-PCR used HTBI primers; second-round multiplex PCR followed. One entry per CDR3 protein results from TCRdb running MiXCR on the multiplex PCR reads. The sample comprises approximately 160,000 distinct CDR3 sequences, about two fifths of which are singletons, and roughly 9% rests with the top ten. The sample was peripheral blood. These receptors were taken from a man aged 25 to 40 with Graves' ophthalmopathy.

The chain recombines TRBV12-3 or TRBV12-4 with TRBJ2-7; tentatively, D is TRBD2 (5 bases). The CDR3 has 15 residues. Trimming left V 7 bases short and J 0 bases short, with 16 bases between. As DNA, the CDR3 is TGTGCCAGCATCCCCCCTAGCTCGAGCTCCTACGAGCAGTACTTC. Amino acids: CASIPPSSSSYEQYF.

This clonotype was detected ten times or more. This chain connects TRBV28 to TRBJ2-2; D is unclear. The V end lost 2 bases, the J end lost 6 bases, and 7 bases lay between the germline ends. CDR3 length: 13 residues. CDR1 and CDR2 (germline): MDHEN, SYDVKM. The CDR3 loop reads CASSLRVAGELFF. CDR3 nucleotide sequence: TGTGCCAGCAGTTTAAGGGTCGCCGGGGAGCTGTTTTTT.

This sequence joins TRBV19 and TRBJ2-5; D gene unclear. V lost 5 bases, J lost 5 bases, and 12 bases lay in between. This CDR3 contains 13 residues. Per germline, CDR1 LNHDA and CDR2 SQIVND (reference sequence). CDR3 in DNA: TGTGCCAGTAGTCTGATGGGGTTGGAGACCCAGTACTTC. Protein product: CASSLMGLETQYF.

This clonotype has a count of ten or more. The chain employs TRBV4-3 and TRBJ1-2, with D tentatively TRBD1 (5 bases). CDR3 length equals 15 residues. Germline CDR1 LGHNA, CDR2 YSLEER. The germline V and J ends were trimmed by 0 bases and 5 bases, with 13 bases remaining between them. The CDR3 region has the DNA TGCGCCAGCAGCCAAGATCGGCAGGGTAATTATGGCTACACCTTC. Protein sequence: CASSQDRQGNYGYTF.

This clonotype appeared many times. The V and J genes are TRBV28 and TRBJ1-1; D is undetermined. Trimming pared 6 bases from V and 7 bases from J, leaving 12 bases between. This CDR3 region has 12 residues. Germline V gene sequence: CDR1 MDHEN, CDR2 SYDVKM. The CDR3 loop is CASSPGIREAFF. DNA of the CDR3: TGTGCCAGCAGCCCCGGGATACGTGAAGCTTTCTTT.

This clonotype was counted a single time. V usage is TRBV29-1 and J usage is TRBJ2-5; 8 nucleotides line up with TRBD1. The CDR3 contains 12 residues. From germline, CDR1 is SQVTM and CDR2 ANQGSEA. V was pared by 6 bases and J by 6 bases, with 6 bases of the junction left unmatched. CDR3 residues: CSVYRGEKTQYF. The DNA of the CDR3 is TGCAGCGTATACAGGGGGGAAAAGACCCAGTACTTC.

The sample holds many counts of this clonotype. This may arise from a read error, as a much more abundant clone is one base away. The CDR3 coding sequence is TGTGCCAGCGGTTACCAAGAGGGCTCTGGGGCCAACGTCCTGACTTTC. It translates to CASGYQEGSGANVLTF. The chain combines TRBV6-2 or TRBV6-3 with TRBJ2-6; weak D call: TRBD2 (5 bases). The CDR3 spans 16 residues. In germline, CDR1 is MNHEY, CDR2 SVGEGT.

The chain is built from TRBV20-1 and TRBJ2-7, with TRBD2 matching over 14 bases. Germline V CDR1 and CDR2: DFQATT, SNEGSKA (reference sequence). The V and J ends lost 6 bases and 2 bases, in that order; junction bases with no gene match: 3. The CDR3 totals 14 residues. CDR3 loop: CSALTSGRAYEQYF. CDR3 nucleotides: TGCAGTGCATTGACTAGCGGGAGGGCCTACGAGCAGTACTTC.

Ten or more counts support this clonotype. This sequence joins TRBV12-3 or TRBV12-4 and TRBJ1-2; D gene ambiguous. This CDR3 is 16 amino acids long. V was shortened by 1 base and J by 2 bases, with 14 bases between the two germline ends. The chain's CDR3 is CASSLGDRLLNYGYTF. The CDR3 region has the DNA TGTGCCAGCAGTTTAGGGGATAGGCTATTGAACTATGGCTACACCTTC.

In its sample, this clonotype was seen many times. CDR3 region: CAWRFAGGRNTGELFF. CDR3 DNA: TGTGCCTGGAGATTCGCGGGGGGAAGAAACACCGGGGAGCTGTTTTTT. The V gene is TRBV30, the J gene TRBJ2-2, with 8 nucleotides matching TRBD2. CDR1 and CDR2 (germline): GTSNPN, SVGIG (reference sequence). V lost 3 bases to trimming and J lost 2 bases; unmatched junction nucleotides: 8. This CDR3 region has 16 residues.

This clonotype was picked up many times. The chain joins TRBV10-3 to TRBJ1-6, with TRBD1 matching over 9 bases. Trimming cost V 5 bases and J 2 bases; bases outside gene matches: 7. The CDR3 sequence is 17 residues long. Germline CDR1 reads ENHRY; CDR2 reads SYGVKD. In DNA form, the CDR3 reads TGTGCCATCAGTTCCGGACAGGGGTCCCCCTATAATTCACCCCTCCACTTT. Protein sequence: CAISSGQGSPYNSPLHF.

This clonotype has just one count. The chain couples TRBV7-9 to TRBJ2-4, with D perhaps TRBD1 or TRBD2 (5 bases each). The germline V gene has CDR1 SEHNR and CDR2 FQNEAQ (reference sequence). V was trimmed by 1 base and J by 6 bases, leaving 16 bases between them. The CDR3 runs 16 residues. This CDR3 reads CASSLDRARGGNIQYF. CDR3 in DNA: TGTGCCAGCAGCTTAGATCGGGCCCGTGGGGGAAACATTCAGTACTTC.

Only a few counts were recorded for this clonotype. This chain links TRBV12-3 or TRBV12-4 with TRBJ2-7; D is unresolved. Trimming removed 5 bases from V and 3 bases from J, with 11 bases in between. This CDR3 is built from 13 residues. The CDR3 reads CASSTLLDYEQYF. The DNA of the CDR3 is TGTGCCAGCAGTACTCTCCTAGACTACGAGCAGTACTTC.

The gene calls are TRBV7-2 and TRBJ2-7, with D possibly being TRBD2 (6 bases). V lost 3 bases and J lost 5, with 17 bases in between. The CDR3 is 15 amino acids. Germline lookup yields CDR1 SGHTA and CDR2 FQGNSA. CDR3 in amino acids: CASSLGGVFGHEQYF. CDR3 DNA: TGTGCCAGCAGCTTGGGGGGAGTGTTTGGCCACGAGCAGTACTTC.

There are many counts of this clonotype. The chain carries TRBV12-3 or TRBV12-4 and TRBJ1-1; D might be TRBD1 (5 bases). With 0 bases removed from V and 4 bases from J, the gap between germline ends came to 9 bases. There are 14 residues in the CDR3. CDR3: CASSLAGVGTEAFF. The CDR3 nucleotides read TGTGCCAGCAGTTTAGCAGGGGTTGGCACTGAAGCTTTCTTT.

V gene TRBV6-1 combines with J gene TRBJ2-1; 8 bases line up with TRBD2. Germline V gene data show CDR1 as MNHNS and CDR2 as SASEGT. Losses at the gene ends were 4 bases for V and 1 base for J; bases not matched to a gene: 6. The CDR3 extends over 16 amino acids. In DNA form, the CDR3 reads TGTGCCAGCAGTGGTCAGACTAGCGAGTCCTACAATGAGCAGTTCTTC. This encodes CASSGQTSESYNEQFF.

This clonotype was seen many times. The chain is built from TRBV30 and TRBJ1-1, with D possibly being TRBD1 (6 bases). This CDR3 has 12 amino acids. The germline V and J ends were trimmed by 3 bases and 5 bases, with 10 bases remaining between them. CDR1 and CDR2 (germline): GTSNPN, SVGIG (reference sequence). Here the CDR3 reads CAWSAGQTEAFF. In DNA, the CDR3 is TGTGCCTGGAGCGCCGGACAGACTGAAGCTTTCTTT.

This clonotype was observed at least ten times. The genes are TRBV10-2 and TRBJ2-2, with 8 bases lining up with TRBD2. The CDR3 is 13 amino acids. Unmatched junction bases numbered 5, after V lost 8 bases and J lost 6 bases. CDR1 and CDR2 from the germline V gene are WSHSY and SAAADI. The DNA of the CDR3 is TGCGCCAGCTCAGCGGGAGTTTCCGGGGAGCTGTTTTTT. It encodes CASSAGVSGELFF.

The chain uses TRBV6-1 and TRBJ1-2, with no clear D. Germline V gives CDR1 MNHNS, CDR2 SASEGT. CDR3 length equals 12 residues. Trimming pared 6 bases from V and 7 bases from J, leaving 12 bases between. In DNA form, the CDR3 reads TGTGCCAGCAGGGACGCCGGTCGTGGCTACACCTTC. It encodes CASRDAGRGYTF.

The V call is TRBV29-1, the J call TRBJ1-6; maybe TRBD1 (5 bases). There are 14 residues in the CDR3. Trimming took off 4 bases at V and 8 bases at J, with 15 bases between the two ends. Germline values: CDR1 SQVTM, CDR2 ANQGSEA. CDR3 loop: CSVGVRAEDSPLHF. The CDR3 DNA reads as TGCAGCGTTGGTGTCAGGGCAGAGGATTCACCCCTCCACTTT.